Ten or more counts support the clone carrying this T cell receptor (beta chain). Its antigen remains unidentified. The study enrolled patients aged 18 to 65 with newly diagnosed hyperthyroidism of under 2 months' duration. Amplification targeted TCR beta CDR3 regions from RNA transcripts. In the first-round RT-PCR of the TCR CDR3, the HTBI primer set was used. TCRdb recomputed calls from the multiplex PCR reads with MiXCR, one row per CDR3 protein. The data contain 250,000 to 300,000 distinct CDR3 sequences, less than 15% of them seen just once; the ten biggest clones take up approximately 8.6%. The sample belongs to a study of T cells in Graves' hyperthyroidism and ophthalmopathy. The study, taken as a whole, reports: Blood also contained most expanded thyroid clonotypes above 0.001.

The germline gives CDR1 MNHEY, CDR2 SMNVEV (reference sequence). V was pared by 7 bases and J by 5 bases, with 15 bases between. This CDR3 comprises 14 residues. The TCR originated in a woman aged 25 to 39 with Graves' hyperthyroidism that later progressed to Graves' ophthalmopathy. The chain links TRBV27 to TRBJ1-5; D gene uncertain. The sample comprised blood. The CDR3 nucleotides read TGTGCCAGCAACCATAGAGGACTCGATCAGCCCCAGCATTTT. It codes for CASNHRGLDQPQHF.